The entry below gives a single T cell receptor beta chain sequence along with its context. The CDR3 is made up of 19 amino acids. The ends lost 0 bases at V and 5 bases at J; junction bases unmatched: 14. The germline V gene has CDR1 SGDLS and CDR2 YYNGEE. In the original analysis: By means of reference gene primer amplification, nucleated cell counts were estimated. The repertoire was sequenced with immunoSEQ multiplex PCR; TCRdb's copy has only in-frame clones and lacks some. Clone size and the V and J calls come from that table; the DNA yielded D and trimming. The sample contains 250,000 or so clones, over 80% of which appear only once. This entry comes from a study of blood T cell repertoires in COVID-19. Study background: Samples representing acute and convalescent COVID-19 were sourced from the United States, Italy and Spain. T cells, B-cell-depleted T cells, or PBMCs provided the cDNA or gDNA that served as material.

This clonotype was obtained from a woman between 35 and 50 years old who had recovered from COVID-19. Sample: peripheral blood. The V gene is TRBV9, the J gene TRBJ1-5, with 10 bases lining up with TRBD1. DNA of the CDR3: TGTGCCAGCAGCGTAGTCACCGGGACAGGGGCCCCTTTGGATCAGCCCCAGCATTTT. Its translation: CASSVVTGTGAPLDQPQHF.